This TCR beta chain is from a study of blood T cell repertoires in COVID-19. Study-level information: Samples of COVID-19 (acute and convalescent) were obtained from the United States, Italy and Spain.

CDR3 length: 14 residues. Germline lookup yields CDR1 SGHTA and CDR2 FQGNSA. V dropped 6 bases and J dropped 3 bases, with 14 bases sitting between them. Authors' analysis steps: Estimation of nucleated cell counts was performed using reference gene primer amplification. TCRdb's copy holds only in-frame clones and misses some; the assay was immunoSEQ multiplex PCR. V and J calls plus clone size are reproduced from that table; the DNA served to infer D and trimming. The sample has over 60,000 clones, 89% seen once. Sequencing input: peripheral blood. The source is a man older than 75 with acute or convalescent COVID-19. This chain links TRBV7-2 with TRBJ1-2, with D maybe TRBD1 (5 bases). The CDR3 nucleotides are TGTGCCAGCAGGCGGGACCGACGATACTATGGCTACACCTTC. Translating gives CASRRDRRYYGYTF.